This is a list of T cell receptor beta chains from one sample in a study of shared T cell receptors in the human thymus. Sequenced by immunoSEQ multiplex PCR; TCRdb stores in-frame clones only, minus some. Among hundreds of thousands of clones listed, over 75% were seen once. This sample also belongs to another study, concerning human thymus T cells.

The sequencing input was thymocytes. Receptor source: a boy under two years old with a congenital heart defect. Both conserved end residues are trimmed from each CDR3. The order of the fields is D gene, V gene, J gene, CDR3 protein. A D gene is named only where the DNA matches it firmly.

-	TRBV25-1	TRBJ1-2	ASSGGNGSGYT
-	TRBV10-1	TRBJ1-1	ASSADSNTEAF
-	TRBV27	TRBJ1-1	ASSFGRGALNTEAF
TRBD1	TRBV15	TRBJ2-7	ATSSHNRGGTYEQY
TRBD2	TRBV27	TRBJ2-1	ASSLGPGGYNEQF
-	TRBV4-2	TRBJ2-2	ASRFPAGPNTTGELF
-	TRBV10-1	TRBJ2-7	ASSGIDGGGVDEQY
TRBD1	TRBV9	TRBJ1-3	ASSAGTGGNTIY
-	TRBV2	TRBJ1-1	ASSEGPAGAF
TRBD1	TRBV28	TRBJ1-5	ASSLRDRRYSNQPQH
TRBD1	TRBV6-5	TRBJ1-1	ASSYLGQGGTEAF
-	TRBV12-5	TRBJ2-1	ASGFGGVDEQF
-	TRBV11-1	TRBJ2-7	ASSLRGLSSYEQY
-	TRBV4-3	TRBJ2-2	ASSQDPNTGELF
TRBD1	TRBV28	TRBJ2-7	ASRQRGPSYEQY
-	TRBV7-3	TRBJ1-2	ASSLTGHLVPNYGYT
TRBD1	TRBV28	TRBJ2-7	ASRLRTGKSYEQY
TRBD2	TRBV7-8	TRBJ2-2	ASSLGTGGANTGELF
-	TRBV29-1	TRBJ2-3	SVGLTDTQY
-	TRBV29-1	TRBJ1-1	SVGVRLAEAF
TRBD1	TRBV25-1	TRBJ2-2	ASTPGQGGLGTGELF
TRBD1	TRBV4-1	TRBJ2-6	ASSQGNGTGAPSGANVLT
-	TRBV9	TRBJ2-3	ASSVAPSQATDTQY
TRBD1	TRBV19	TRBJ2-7	ASSIIHGLGQGNSYEQY
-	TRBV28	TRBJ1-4	ASSFRGGTNEKLF
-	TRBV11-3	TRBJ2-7	ASSLAPGEQY
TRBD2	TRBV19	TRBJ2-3	ASRQIPSGRKGSTDTQY
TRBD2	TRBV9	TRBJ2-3	ASSVFGLAAPDTQY
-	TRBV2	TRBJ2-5	ASSLSLGVETQY
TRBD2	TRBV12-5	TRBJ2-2	ASGRAPAGVVSGELF
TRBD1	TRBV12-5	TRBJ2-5	ASGLRDRGVPGETQY
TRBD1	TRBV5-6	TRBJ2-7	ASSLGQGLPYEQY
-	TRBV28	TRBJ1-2	ASSLTSGDRYGYT
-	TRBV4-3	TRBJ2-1	ASSQDSGGSSRIETDYEQF
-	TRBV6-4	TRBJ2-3	ASSLSAGTTDTQY
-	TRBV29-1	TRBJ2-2	SVTGLTGELF
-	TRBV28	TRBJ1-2	ASSPRELNYGYT
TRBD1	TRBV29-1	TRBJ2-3	SVQTGGLDTQY
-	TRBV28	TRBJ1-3	ASSFIDSGNTIY
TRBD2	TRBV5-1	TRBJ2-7	ASSHGVGLAGDEQY
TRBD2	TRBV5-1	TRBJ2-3	ASAGTSGSNTDTQY
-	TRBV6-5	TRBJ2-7	ASSTDHYEQY
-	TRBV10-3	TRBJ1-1	AISERNLGDTEAF
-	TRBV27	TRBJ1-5	ASSSQGLSGNQPQH
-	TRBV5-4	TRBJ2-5	ASSLGAEETQY
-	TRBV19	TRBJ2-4	ASSTDTAWYSNIQY
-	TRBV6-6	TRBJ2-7	ASSSTGPYEQY
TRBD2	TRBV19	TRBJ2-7	ASSEGLAASSYEQY
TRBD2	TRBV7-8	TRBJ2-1	ASSPGLAQSSYNEQF
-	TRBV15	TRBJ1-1	ATSRSARQLKNTEAF
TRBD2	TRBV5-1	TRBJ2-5	ASSLGGTKETQY
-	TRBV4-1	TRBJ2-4	AGSQTDRIAKNIQY
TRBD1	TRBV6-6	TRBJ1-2	ASSYAGTGIGYT
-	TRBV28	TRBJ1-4	ASAGHSQNEKLF
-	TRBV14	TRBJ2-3	ASSQGAGRADTQY
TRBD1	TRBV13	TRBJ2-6	ASSKTSPSDRGASGANVLT
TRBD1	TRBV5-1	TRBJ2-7	ASSFSGTGSYEQY
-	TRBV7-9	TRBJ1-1	ASSLVVRGEAF